Listed here are 28 T cell receptor beta chains from one sample, sequenced in a study of blood T cell repertoires in COVID-19 (dated by TCRdb to about 2020). The library was made by the immunoSEQ multiplex PCR assay. Not all clones reach the TCRdb copy of this immuneACCESS table, which keeps in-frame sequences only. Checked studies attribute under half of the gap to unresolved V genes and leave the rest unexplained. The sample yields 95,000 to 120,000 clones; 85% were counted once. The ten largest clones capture 10% to 15% of the sample. The sample comprised peripheral blood. Every receptor here comes from a human donor in a cohort sampled during active COVID-19.

This clone came up once. This rearrangement joins TRBV7-6 to TRBJ1-1; a possible D gene is TRBD1 (5 bases). The V end was cut by 5 bases, the J end by 2 bases, with 9 bases between. Germline V gives CDR1 SGHVS, CDR2 FNYEAQ. The CDR3 consists of 13 residues. CDR3 bases: TGTGCCAGCAGCCGACAGATAAACACTGAAGCTTTCTTT. Residues: CASSRQINTEAFF.

This rearrangement joins TRBV9 to TRBJ1-2; D perhaps matches TRBD1 (6 bases). From germline, CDR1 is SGDLS and CDR2 YYNGEE. V was cut by 4 bases and J by 2 bases, with 9 bases left in between. This CDR3 comprises 13 residues. CDR3 coding DNA: TGTGCCAGCAGCACCGGGACAAACTATGGCTACACCTTC. Protein: CASSTGTNYGYTF.

The chain carries TRBV6-1 and TRBJ1-4; 8 nucleotides agree with TRBD1. Germline CDR1 MNHNS, CDR2 SASEGT. CDR3 length: 16 amino acids. Trimming removed 0 bases from V and 1 base from J; junction bases left unmatched: 1. This CDR3 is CASSEATGVTNEKLFF. The CDR3 region has the DNA TGTGCCAGCAGTGAAGCGACAGGGGTAACTAATGAAAAACTGTTTTTT.

This clone was detected once. The chain combines TRBV7-9 with TRBJ2-2; 9 positions agree with TRBD1. J lost 4 bases, V lost 6 bases, and 9 bases had no gene match. Germline CDR1 reads SEHNR; CDR2 reads FQNEAQ (reference sequence). This CDR3 contains 16 residues. The CDR3 DNA sequence: TGTGCCAGCAGGCCCGACAGGGGGATTTTCACCGGGGAGCTGTTTTTT. Translation gives CASRPDRGIFTGELFF.

This chain uses TRBV11-1 with TRBJ2-7, with 7 bases aligning to TRBD1. Per the germline V gene, CDR1 is SGHAT and CDR2 is FQDESV (reference sequence). The CDR3 is made up of 14 amino acids. Trimming cost V 8 bases and J 2 bases; bases outside gene matches: 9. The CDR3 coding sequence is TGTGCCAGCGCTAGGACAGGCCTAACCTACGAGCAGTACTTC. As protein: CASARTGLTYEQYF.

This clone was observed a handful of times. This chain connects TRBV5-1 to TRBJ2-2; a weak D match, TRBD1 (6 bases). CDR3 length: 15 amino acids. Deletions cut 5 bases from V and 0 bases from J, with 11 bases between. Per the germline V gene, CDR1 is SGHRS and CDR2 is YFSETQ. CDR3 DNA: TGCGCCAGCAGTACCACAGGGCCGAACACCGGGGAGCTGTTTTTT. This sequence encodes CASSTTGPNTGELFF.

The J gene is TRBJ1-4, the V gene TRBV2; D perhaps matches TRBD1 (6 bases). Per the germline V gene, CDR1 is SNHLY and CDR2 is FYNNEI. CDR3 length: 14 amino acids. Trimming removed 5 bases from V and 4 bases from J, with 11 bases in between. CDR3 in DNA: TGTGCCAGCAGTTTGGACAGACATAATGAAAAACTGTTTTTT. Its translation is CASSLDRHNEKLFF.

The count of this clone is one. In DNA, the CDR3 is TGTGCCAGCAGTTTAGGTAGCTCCTACAATGAGCAGTTCTTC. The encoded protein is CASSLGSSYNEQFF. This chain uses TRBV27 with TRBJ2-1, with unresolved D. V was pared by 2 bases and J by 0 bases, with 5 bases between. The CDR3 runs to 14 residues. Germline assignment: CDR1 MNHEY and CDR2 SMNVEV (reference sequence).

The V gene is TRBV20-1, the J gene TRBJ2-3, with D unresolved. Trimming took 6 bases from V and 5 from J, leaving 9 bases between them. The CDR3 is 11 residues long. Germline assignment: CDR1 DFQATT and CDR2 SNEGSKA (reference sequence). CDR3 sequence (DNA): TGCAGTGCCACCCCGGGAGATACGCAGTATTTT. Translation: CSATPGDTQYF.

The chain uses TRBV10-3 and TRBJ2-7, with D possibly matching TRBD1 (5 bases). V lost 6 bases and J lost 5, with 14 bases in between. Germline CDR1 and CDR2: ENHRY and SYGVKD. The CDR3 covers 13 residues. The CDR3 DNA sequence: TGTGCCATCAGGGCCGTGAAGGGGAACGAGCAGTACTTC. Protein product: CAIRAVKGNEQYF.

The V call is TRBV4-1, the J call TRBJ2-1; TRBD2 might be the D (5 bases). V was clipped by 1 base and J by 2 bases, with 9 bases between them. This CDR3 comprises 15 residues. CDR1 is MGHRA and CDR2 is YSYEKL in the germline V gene. The CDR3 protein is CASSQGGSPYNEQFF. CDR3 nucleotide sequence: TGCGCCAGCAGCCAAGGAGGGAGCCCCTACAATGAGCAGTTCTTC.

This chain connects TRBV5-1 to TRBJ1-4, with a possible D match to TRBD1 (6 bases). The CDR3 totals 14 residues. The V end was cut by 7 bases, the J end by 0 bases, with 10 bases between. Germline V gene lookup returns CDR1 SGHRS and CDR2 YFSETQ. The CDR3 loop reads CASQSGATNEKLFF. The CDR3 nucleotides are TGCGCCAGCCAGTCAGGGGCAACTAATGAAAAACTGTTTTTT. The variable domain in full, with the rest retrieved from reference TRBV5-1 and TRBJ1-4, is KAGVTQTPRYLIKTRGQQVTLSCSPISGHRSVSWYQQTPGQGLQFLFEYFSETQRNKGNFPGRFSGRQFSNSRSEMNVSTLELGDSALYLCASQSGATNEKLFFGSGTQLSVL.

This clone was seen only once. The chain recombines TRBV7-8 with TRBJ2-2; 8 bases align to TRBD1. Germline lookup yields CDR1 SGHVS and CDR2 FQNEAQ. This CDR3 has 16 residues. V lost 0 bases and J lost 6; bases outside the gene matches: 6. The CDR3 region is CASSLARTGSAGELFF. CDR3 nucleotide sequence: TGTGCCAGCAGCTTAGCGCGGACAGGGAGCGCCGGGGAGCTGTTTTTT.

A remark on this clone: The junction differs from germline at one of its ends, possibly a read error. This rearrangement joins TRBV19 to TRBJ1-5; 7 bases are a match to TRBD1. The CDR3 is 14 amino acids. Germline loops: CDR1 LNHDA, CDR2 SQIVND (reference sequence). The CDR3 spells CVSSGGQFNQPQHF. CDR3 nucleotides: TGTGTCAGTAGTGGGGGACAGTTCAATCAGCCCCAGCATTTT. Using reference TRBV19 and TRBJ1-5 for the parts outside the CDR3, the full variable domain is DGGITQSPKYLFRKEGQNVTLSCEQNLNHDAMYWYRQDPGQGLRLIYYSQIVNDFQKGDIAEGYSVSREKKESFPLTVTSAQKNPTAFYLCVSSGGQFNQPQHFGDGTRLSIL.

The sample holds a few counts of this clone. The V gene is TRBV6-2 or TRBV6-3, the J gene TRBJ1-1; D call uncertain. V was cut by 2 bases and J by 1 base, with 8 bases left in between. The CDR3 spans 14 residues. Germline lookup yields CDR1 MNHEY and CDR2 SVGEGT. CDR3 sequence: CASSYGGRNTEAFF. DNA for the CDR3: TGTGCCAGCAGTTACGGTGGCAGGAACACTGAAGCTTTCTTT.

The chain uses TRBV20-1 and TRBJ1-2, with D tentatively TRBD1 (6 bases). The CDR3 is made up of 14 amino acids. Germline V gene lookup returns CDR1 DFQATT and CDR2 SNEGSKA (reference sequence). The V end was cut by 3 bases, the J end by 5 bases, with 16 bases between. CDR3 in amino acids: CSASEAGTMYGYTF. The CDR3, as DNA: TGCAGTGCTAGTGAAGCCGGGACAATGTATGGCTACACCTTC.

V is TRBV19 and J is TRBJ2-7, with D uncertain. This CDR3 region has 13 residues. In germline, CDR1 is LNHDA, CDR2 SQIVND (reference sequence). V shed 6 bases and J shed 7 bases, with 16 bases lying between them. The CDR3 nucleotides read TGTGCCAGTAGCCTGACCCAACGGCGGGAGCAGTACTTC. Its protein is CASSLTQRREQYF. Filled out from reference TRBV19 and TRBJ2-7, the complete variable domain reads DGGITQSPKYLFRKEGQNVTLSCEQNLNHDAMYWYRQDPGQGLRLIYYSQIVNDFQKGDIAEGYSVSREKKESFPLTVTSAQKNPTAFYLCASSLTQRREQYFGPGTRLTVT.

The J gene is TRBJ2-1, the V gene TRBV27, with 7 bases aligning to TRBD1. The trim removed 5 bases at V and 6 bases at J, leaving 7 bases unmatched. The germline V gene has CDR1 MNHEY and CDR2 SMNVEV (reference sequence). The CDR3 has 14 amino acids. As DNA, the CDR3 is TGTGCCAGCAGTCCAGACAGGGTTTCCAATGAGCAGTTCTTC. Amino acids: CASSPDRVSNEQFF.

The chain couples TRBV7-2 to TRBJ2-2; no definite D call. This CDR3 is 12 amino acids long. The V end lost 5 bases, the J end lost 4 bases, and 5 bases lay between the germline ends. Germline CDR1 and CDR2: SGHTA and FQGNSA. CDR3 protein: CASSTLTGELFF. CDR3 nucleotides: TGTGCCAGCAGCACTCTCACCGGGGAGCTGTTTTTT.

The genes are TRBV28 and TRBJ1-5; D is unresolved. Germline V gives CDR1 MDHEN, CDR2 SYDVKM. This CDR3 is built from 13 residues. Trimming took 5 bases from V and 4 from J, leaving 9 bases between them. The DNA for the CDR3 is TGTGCCAGCAGTCCGTGGAGGAATCAGCCCCAGCATTTT. This gives the protein CASSPWRNQPQHF.

In this sample, this clone turned up a few times. The CDR3 bases are TGTGCCAGTAGTTGGGACAGGGAGACGGGTCAGCCCCAGCATTTT. Translating gives CASSWDRETGQPQHF. The chain couples TRBV19 to TRBJ1-5; 9 bases are a match to TRBD1. The V segment lost 5 bases and the J segment 6 bases; nucleotides outside the gene matches: 8. The CDR3 is 15 residues long. Germline-derived CDR1 and CDR2 are LNHDA and SQIVND (reference sequence). Variable domain in full (rest from reference TRBV19 and TRBJ1-5): DGGITQSPKYLFRKEGQNVTLSCEQNLNHDAMYWYRQDPGQGLRLIYYSQIVNDFQKGDIAEGYSVSREKKESFPLTVTSAQKNPTAFYLCASSWDRETGQPQHFGDGTRLSIL.

This sequence joins TRBV12-3 or TRBV12-4 and TRBJ1-4; D unclear. CDR3 length: 13 residues. With 3 bases removed from V and 11 bases from J, the gap between germline ends came to 13 bases. The CDR3 nucleotides read TGTGCCAGCAGTTTTAGGGAGAAGGACAAACTGTTTTTT. It encodes CASSFREKDKLFF.

The gene calls are TRBV19 and TRBJ1-3; D gene unclear. Germline V gene lookup returns CDR1 LNHDA and CDR2 SQIVND (reference sequence). The CDR3 length is 15 residues. The V and J ends lost 3 bases and 3 bases respectively, with 12 bases between them. For the CDR3, the DNA is TGTGCCAGTAGTATCAGCACAGACGTTGGAAACACCATATATTTT. Translation: CASSISTDVGNTIYF.

The V and J genes are TRBV30 and TRBJ1-5, with TRBD1 identical over 9 bases. The CDR3 extends over 14 amino acids. The ends lost 3 bases at V and 5 bases at J; junction bases unmatched: 5. The germline V gene encodes CDR1 GTSNPN and CDR2 SVGIG (reference sequence). The CDR3 reads CAWRGTGSHQPQHF. The CDR3 DNA sequence: TGTGCCTGGAGAGGGACAGGGAGCCATCAGCCCCAGCATTTT.

The genes are TRBV29-1 and TRBJ2-1, with 11 nucleotides matching TRBD1. V was pared by 7 bases and J by 10 bases, with 3 bases of the junction left unmatched. Germline V gene data show CDR1 as SQVTM and CDR2 as ANQGSEA. The CDR3 runs 11 residues. The DNA of the CDR3 is TGCAGCGGGGACAGGGGGAGGGAGCAGTTCTTC. Protein sequence: CSGDRGREQFF.

The chain has TRBV5-1 and TRBJ1-1, with 10 bases fitting TRBD1. The CDR3 loop spans 15 amino acids. V shed 7 bases and J 7 bases; nucleotides not matched to a gene: 13. Germline V gene data show CDR1 as SGHRS and CDR2 as YFSETQ. As DNA, the CDR3 is TGCGCCAGCCATTTAACCGGGACAGGGGCAATTGAAGCTTTCTTT. This translates into CASHLTGTGAIEAFF.

The chain carries TRBV4-1 and TRBJ2-1, with D perhaps TRBD1 (6 bases). V was clipped by 3 bases and J by 0 bases, with 12 bases between them. Germline CDR1 reads MGHRA; CDR2 reads YSYEKL. This CDR3 comprises 16 residues. CDR3 loop: CASSHRTARSYNEQFF. The CDR3 region has the DNA TGCGCCAGCAGCCATCGGACAGCACGCTCCTACAATGAGCAGTTCTTC.

This chain connects TRBV7-9 to TRBJ2-4, with TRBD2 matching over 8 bases. The trim removed 5 bases at V and 9 bases at J, leaving 6 bases unmatched. The CDR3 consists of 13 residues. Germline V gene data show CDR1 as SEHNR and CDR2 as FQNEAQ (reference sequence). The CDR3 DNA is TGTGCCAGCAGCCCCGGGGGGGGCAGCATTCAGTACTTC. This sequence encodes CASSPGGGSIQYF.